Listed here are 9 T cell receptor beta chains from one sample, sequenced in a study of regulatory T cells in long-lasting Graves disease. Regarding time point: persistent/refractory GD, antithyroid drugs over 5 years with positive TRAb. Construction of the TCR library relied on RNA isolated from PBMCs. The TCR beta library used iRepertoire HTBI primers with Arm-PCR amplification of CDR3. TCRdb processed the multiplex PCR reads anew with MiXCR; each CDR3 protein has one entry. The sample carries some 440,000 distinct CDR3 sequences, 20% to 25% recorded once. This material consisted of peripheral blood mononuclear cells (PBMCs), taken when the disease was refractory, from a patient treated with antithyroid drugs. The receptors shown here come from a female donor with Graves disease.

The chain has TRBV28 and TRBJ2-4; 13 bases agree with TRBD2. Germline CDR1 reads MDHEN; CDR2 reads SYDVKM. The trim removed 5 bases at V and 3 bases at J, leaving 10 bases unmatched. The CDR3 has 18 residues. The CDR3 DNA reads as TGTGCCAGCAGTCTCACTAGCGGGAGGGCCTTGGGCAAAAACATTCAGTACTTC. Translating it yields CASSLTSGRALGKNIQYF.

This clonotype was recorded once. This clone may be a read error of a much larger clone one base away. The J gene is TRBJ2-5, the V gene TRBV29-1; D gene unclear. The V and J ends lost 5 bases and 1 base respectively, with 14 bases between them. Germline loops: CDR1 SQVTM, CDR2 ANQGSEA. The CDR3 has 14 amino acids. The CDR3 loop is CSVTRVGAQETQYF. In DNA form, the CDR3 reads TGCAGCGTTACCCGTGTGGGCGCCCAAGAGACCCAGTACTTC.

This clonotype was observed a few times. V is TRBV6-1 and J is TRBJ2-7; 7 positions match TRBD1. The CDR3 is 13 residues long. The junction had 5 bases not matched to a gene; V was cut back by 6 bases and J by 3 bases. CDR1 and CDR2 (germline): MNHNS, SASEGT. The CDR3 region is CASRGQPIYEQYF. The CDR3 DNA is TGTGCCAGCAGGGGACAGCCGATCTACGAGCAGTACTTC.

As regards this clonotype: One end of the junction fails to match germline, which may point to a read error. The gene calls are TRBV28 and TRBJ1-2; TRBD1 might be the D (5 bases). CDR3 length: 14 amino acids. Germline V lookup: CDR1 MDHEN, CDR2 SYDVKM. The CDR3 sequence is CATSDSRGLIGYTF. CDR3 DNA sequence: TGTGCCACCAGTGATTCCCGGGGCCTAATTGGCTACACCTTC.

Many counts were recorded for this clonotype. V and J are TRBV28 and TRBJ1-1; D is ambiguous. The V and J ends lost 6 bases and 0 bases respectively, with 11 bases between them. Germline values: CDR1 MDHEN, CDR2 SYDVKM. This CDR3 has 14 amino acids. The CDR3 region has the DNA TGTGCCAGCAGAGCTGGACGGGTGAACACTGAAGCTTTCTTT. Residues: CASRAGRVNTEAFF.

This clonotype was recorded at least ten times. CDR3 loop: CASSHAVTGRNTEAFF. The CDR3, as DNA: TGTGCCAGCAGCCACGCCGTGACAGGGAGGAACACTGAAGCTTTCTTT. J is TRBJ1-1 and V is TRBV4-2; 7 nucleotides agree with TRBD1. CDR3 length equals 16 residues. Germline CDR1 LGHNA, CDR2 YNFKEQ. Germline trimming cut 3 bases from V and 1 base from J; bases unmatched to any gene: 8.

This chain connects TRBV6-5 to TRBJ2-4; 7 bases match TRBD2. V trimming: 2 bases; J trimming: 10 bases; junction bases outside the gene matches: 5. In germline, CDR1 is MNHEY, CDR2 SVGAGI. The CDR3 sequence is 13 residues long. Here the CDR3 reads CASSYGQGLIQYF. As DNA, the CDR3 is TGTGCCAGCAGTTACGGGCAGGGACTAATTCAGTACTTC.

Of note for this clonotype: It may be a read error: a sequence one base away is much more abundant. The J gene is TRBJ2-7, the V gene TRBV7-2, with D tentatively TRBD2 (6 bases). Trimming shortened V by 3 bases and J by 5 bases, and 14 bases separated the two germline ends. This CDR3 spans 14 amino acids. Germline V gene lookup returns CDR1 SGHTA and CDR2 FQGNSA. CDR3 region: CASSFAGTPHEQYF. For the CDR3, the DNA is TGTGCCAGCAGCTTCGCGGGAACCCCCCACGAGCAGTACTTC.

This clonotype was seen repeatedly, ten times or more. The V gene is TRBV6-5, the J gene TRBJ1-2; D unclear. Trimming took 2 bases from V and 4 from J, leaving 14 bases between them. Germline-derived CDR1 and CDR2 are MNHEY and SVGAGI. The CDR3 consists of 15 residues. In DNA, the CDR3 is TGTGCCAGCAGTTACAAGAAAAGCGGAAGCTATGGCTACACCTTC. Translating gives CASSYKKSGSYGYTF.